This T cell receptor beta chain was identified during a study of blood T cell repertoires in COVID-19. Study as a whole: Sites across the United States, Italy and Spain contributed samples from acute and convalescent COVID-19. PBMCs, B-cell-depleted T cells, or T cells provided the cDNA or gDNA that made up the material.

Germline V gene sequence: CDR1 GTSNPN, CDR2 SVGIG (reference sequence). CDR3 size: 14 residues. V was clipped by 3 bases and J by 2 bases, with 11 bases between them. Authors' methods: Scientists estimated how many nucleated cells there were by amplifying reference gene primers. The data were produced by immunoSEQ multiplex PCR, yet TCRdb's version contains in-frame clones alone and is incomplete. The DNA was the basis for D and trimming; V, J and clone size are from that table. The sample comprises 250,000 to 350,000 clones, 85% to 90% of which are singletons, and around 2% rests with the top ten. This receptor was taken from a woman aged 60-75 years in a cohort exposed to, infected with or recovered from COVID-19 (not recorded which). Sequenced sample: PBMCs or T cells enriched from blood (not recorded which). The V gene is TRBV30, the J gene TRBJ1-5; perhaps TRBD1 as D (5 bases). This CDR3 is CAWSQQGGNQPQHF. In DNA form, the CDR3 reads TGTGCCTGGAGCCAACAAGGGGGCAATCAGCCCCAGCATTTT.